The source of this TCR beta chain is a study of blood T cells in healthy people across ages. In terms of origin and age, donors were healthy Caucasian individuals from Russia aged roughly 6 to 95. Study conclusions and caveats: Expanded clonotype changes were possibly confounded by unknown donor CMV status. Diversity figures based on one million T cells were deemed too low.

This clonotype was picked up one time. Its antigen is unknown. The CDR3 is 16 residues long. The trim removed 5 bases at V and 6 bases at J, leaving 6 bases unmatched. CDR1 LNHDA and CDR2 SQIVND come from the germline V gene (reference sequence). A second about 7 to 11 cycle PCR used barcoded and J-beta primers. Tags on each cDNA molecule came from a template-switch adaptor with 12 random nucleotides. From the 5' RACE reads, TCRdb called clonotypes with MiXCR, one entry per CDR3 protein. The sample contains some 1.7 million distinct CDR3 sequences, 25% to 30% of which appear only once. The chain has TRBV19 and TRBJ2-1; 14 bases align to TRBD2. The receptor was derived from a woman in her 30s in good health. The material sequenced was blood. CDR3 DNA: TGTGCCAGTAGTTCGCCGGGACTAGCGGGAGTCAATGAGCAGTTCTTC. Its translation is CASSSPGLAGVNEQFF.